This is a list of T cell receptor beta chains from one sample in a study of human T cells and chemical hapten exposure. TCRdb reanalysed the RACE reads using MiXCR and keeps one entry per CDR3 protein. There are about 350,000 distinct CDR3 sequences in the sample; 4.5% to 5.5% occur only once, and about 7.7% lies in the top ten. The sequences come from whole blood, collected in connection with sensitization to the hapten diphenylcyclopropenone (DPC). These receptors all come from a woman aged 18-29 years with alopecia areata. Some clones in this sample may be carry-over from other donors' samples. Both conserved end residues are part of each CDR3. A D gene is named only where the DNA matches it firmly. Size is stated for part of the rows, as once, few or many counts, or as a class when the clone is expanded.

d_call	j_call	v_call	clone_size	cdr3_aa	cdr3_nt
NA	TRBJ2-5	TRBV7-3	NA	CASSRSLQETQYF	TGTGCCAGCAGCAGAAGCCTGCAAGAGACCCAGTACTTC
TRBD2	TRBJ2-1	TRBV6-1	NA	CASSEVASGALGYNEQFF	TGTGCCAGCAGTGAAGTGGCTAGCGGGGCCCTAGGGTACAATGAGCAGTTCTTC
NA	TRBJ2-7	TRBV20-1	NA	CSAKQGNTYEQYF	TGCAGTGCTAAGCAGGGGAATACCTACGAGCAGTACTTC
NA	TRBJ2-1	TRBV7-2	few	CASSLASLYNEQFF	TGTGCCAGCAGCTTAGCTAGTCTGTACAATGAGCAGTTCTTC
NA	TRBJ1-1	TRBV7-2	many	CASSLVRTEAFF	TGTGCCAGCAGCTTAGTAAGGACTGAAGCTTTCTTT
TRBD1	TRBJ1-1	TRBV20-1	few	CSAIGQGASTEAFF	TGCAGTGCCATCGGACAGGGGGCTTCTACTGAAGCTTTCTTT
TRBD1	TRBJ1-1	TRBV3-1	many	CASSQGGQDEAFF	TGTGCCAGCAGCCAAGGGGGACAGGATGAAGCTTTCTTT
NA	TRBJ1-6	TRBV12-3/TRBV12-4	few	CASSLRGSRIPLHF	TGTGCCAGCAGTCTACGAGGAAGCAGGATCCCCCTCCACTTT
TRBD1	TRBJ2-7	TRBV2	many	CASSERGTGTYEQYF	TGTGCCAGCAGTGAAAGGGGGACAGGGACCTACGAGCAGTACTTC
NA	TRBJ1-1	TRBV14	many	CASSHWGEVAAFF	TGTGCCAGCAGCCATTGGGGAGAGGTAGCAGCTTTCTTT
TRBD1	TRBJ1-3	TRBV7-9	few	CASSLSFTGVTGNTIYF	TGTGCCAGCAGCCTATCGTTCACAGGGGTAACTGGAAACACCATATATTTT
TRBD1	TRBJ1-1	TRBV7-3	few	CASSATGSSTEAFF	TGTGCCAGCAGCGCGACAGGGTCGTCCACTGAAGCTTTCTTT
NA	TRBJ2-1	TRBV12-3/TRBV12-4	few	CASSLTSLYNEQFF	TGTGCCAGCAGTTTAACTTCCCTCTACAATGAGCAGTTCTTC
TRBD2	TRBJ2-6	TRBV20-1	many	CSASGGASGANVLTF	TGCAGTGCTAGCGGGGGGGCCTCCGGGGCCAACGTCCTGACTTTC
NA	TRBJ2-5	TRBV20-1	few	CSATKGRGIETQYF	TGCAGTGCTACCAAAGGCCGGGGTATAGAGACCCAGTACTTC
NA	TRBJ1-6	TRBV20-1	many	CSARDERGSYSPLHF	TGCAGTGCTAGAGATGAGCGGGGATCCTACTCACCCCTCCACTTT
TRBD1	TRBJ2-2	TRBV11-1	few	CASSVRDSGELFF	TGTGCCAGCAGCGTCCGGGACAGCGGGGAGCTGTTTTTT
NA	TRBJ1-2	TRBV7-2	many	CASSLSRVYGYTF	TGTGCCAGCAGCTTAAGCAGGGTCTATGGCTACACCTTC
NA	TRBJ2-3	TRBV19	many	CASIDRTDTQYF	TGTGCCAGTATTGACCGCACAGATACGCAGTATTTT
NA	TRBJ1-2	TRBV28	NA	CASSRGARDYAYTF	TGTGCCAGCAGCCGGGGGGCGAGGGACTATGCCTACACCTTC
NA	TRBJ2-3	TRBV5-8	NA	CASSLRLNTQYF	TGTGCCAGCAGCTTGAGGCTTAATACGCAGTATTTT
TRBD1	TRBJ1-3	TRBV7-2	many	CASSSDRGLIGNTIYF	TGTGCCAGCAGCTCGGACAGGGGGCTTATTGGAAACACCATATATTTT
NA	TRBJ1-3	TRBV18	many	CASSPNFGAGPGNTIYF	TGTGCCAGCTCACCGAACTTCGGAGCAGGACCTGGAAACACCATATATTTT
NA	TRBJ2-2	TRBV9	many	CASSVGTGELFF	TGTGCCAGCAGCGTAGGTACCGGGGAGCTGTTTTTT
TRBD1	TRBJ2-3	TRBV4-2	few	CASSQELGQITDTQYF	TGTGCCAGCAGCCAAGAACTGGGACAGATCACAGATACGCAGTATTTT
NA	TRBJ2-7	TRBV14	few	CASSQGRSEQYF	TGTGCCAGCAGCCAAGGAAGGTCCGAGCAGTACTTC
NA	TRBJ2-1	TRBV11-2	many	CASSFPWGTRNEQFF	TGTGCCAGCAGCTTCCCGTGGGGAACGCGGAATGAGCAGTTCTTC
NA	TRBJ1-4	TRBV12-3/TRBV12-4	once	CASLDLNEKLFF	TGTGCCAGCCTAGACCTTAATGAAAAACTGTTTTTT
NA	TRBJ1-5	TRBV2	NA	CASSEKGGNQPQHF	TGTGCCAGCAGTGAAAAAGGGGGCAATCAGCCCCAGCATTTT
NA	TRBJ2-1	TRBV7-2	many	CASSLDRTEQFF	TGTGCCAGCAGCTTAGACAGGACTGAGCAGTTCTTC
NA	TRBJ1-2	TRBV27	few	CASSLDGPNYGYTF	TGTGCCAGCAGTTTGGATGGACCTAACTATGGCTACACCTTC
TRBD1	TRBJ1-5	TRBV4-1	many	CASSQDGGQGAMGQPQHF	TGCGCCAGCAGCCAAGACGGGGGACAGGGGGCGATGGGGCAGCCCCAGCATTTT
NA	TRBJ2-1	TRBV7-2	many	CASSLDRAPGAYNEQFF	TGTGCCAGCAGCTTAGACCGGGCCCCAGGGGCCTACAATGAGCAGTTCTTC
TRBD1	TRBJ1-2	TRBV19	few	CASSIGTGDGYTF	TGTGCCAGTAGTATTGGGACAGGGGATGGCTACACCTTC
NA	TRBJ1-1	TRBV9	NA	CASSVAASTEAFF	TGTGCCAGCAGCGTAGCAGCCTCCACTGAAGCTTTCTTT
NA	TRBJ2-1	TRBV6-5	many	CASSWRDTPPYNEQFF	TGTGCCAGCAGTTGGCGGGACACCCCACCTTACAATGAGCAGTTCTTC
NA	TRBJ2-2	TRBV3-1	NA	CASSQETLLRELFF	TGTGCCAGCAGCCAAGAAACACTCCTGCGCGAGCTGTTTTTT
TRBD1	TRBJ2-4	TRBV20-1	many	CSAVGSQGAKNIQYF	TGCAGTGCTGTGGGCTCACAGGGGGCCAAAAACATTCAGTACTTC
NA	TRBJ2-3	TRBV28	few	CASSFLRGKSTDTQYF	TGTGCCAGCAGTTTTTTAAGGGGCAAGAGCACAGATACGCAGTATTTT
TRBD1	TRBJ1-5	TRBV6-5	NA	CASGTADSNQPQHF	TGTGCCAGTGGGACAGCAGATAGCAATCAGCCCCAGCATTTT
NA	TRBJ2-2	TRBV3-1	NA	CASSQDLAGELFF	TGTGCCAGCAGCCAAGATCTAGCGGGGGAGCTGTTTTTT
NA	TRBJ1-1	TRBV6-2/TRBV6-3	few	CASGAVGANPFF	TGTGCCAGCGGCGCAGTCGGGGCTAACCCCTTCTTT
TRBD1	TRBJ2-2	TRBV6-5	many	CASSNRGTGELFF	TGTGCCAGCAGTAACAGGGGGACCGGGGAGCTGTTTTTT
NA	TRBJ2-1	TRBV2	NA	CASSVEPVPVGEQFF	TGTGCCAGCAGTGTCGAGCCCGTGCCCGTCGGTGAGCAGTTCTTC
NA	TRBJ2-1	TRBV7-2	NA	CASSLAPQRDNEQFF	TGTGCCAGCAGCTTAGCCCCCCAACGGGACAATGAGCAGTTCTTC
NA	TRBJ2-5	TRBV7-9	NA	CASSWGRAVAETQYF	TGTGCCAGCAGCTGGGGTCGGGCAGTAGCGGAGACCCAGTACTTC
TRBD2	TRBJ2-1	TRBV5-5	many	CASSLLAGEQFF	TGTGCCAGCAGCCTGTTAGCGGGGGAGCAGTTCTTC
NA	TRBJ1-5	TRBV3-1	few	CASSQGWEWPYNQPQHF	TGTGCCAGCAGCCAAGGATGGGAGTGGCCCTACAATCAGCCCCAGCATTTT
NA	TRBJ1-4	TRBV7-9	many	CASSIQGQGPEKLFF	TGTGCCAGCAGCATTCAAGGCCAGGGGCCGGAAAAACTGTTTTTT
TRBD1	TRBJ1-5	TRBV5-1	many	CASSLAGEGAQPQHF	TGCGCCAGCAGCTTGGCCGGGGAGGGGGCTCAGCCCCAGCATTTT
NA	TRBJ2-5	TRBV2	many	CASSRMIETQYF	TGTGCCAGCAGCCGAATGATAGAGACCCAGTACTTC
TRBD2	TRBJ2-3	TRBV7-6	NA	CASSPRDYTTDTQYF	TGTGCCAGCAGCCCAAGGGACTACACCACAGATACGCAGTATTTT
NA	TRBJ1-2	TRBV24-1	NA	CATLGTAEYGYTF	TGTGCCACCCTTGGGACCGCCGAATATGGCTACACCTTC
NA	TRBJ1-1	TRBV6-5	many	CASRSRVGAFF	TGTGCCAGCAGATCCAGGGTTGGAGCTTTCTTT
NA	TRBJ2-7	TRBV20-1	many	CSARQGFEQYF	TGCAGTGCTAGACAGGGTTTCGAGCAGTACTTC
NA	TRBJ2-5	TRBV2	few	CASRMEGGQETQYF	TGTGCCAGCAGGATGGAGGGGGGGCAAGAGACCCAGTACTTC
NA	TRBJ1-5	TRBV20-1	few	CSARGGSGGQPQHF	TGCAGTGCTAGAGGAGGTAGCGGAGGTCAGCCCCAGCATTTT
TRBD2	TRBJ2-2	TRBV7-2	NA	CASSSHGGAYTGELFF	TGTGCCAGCAGCTCTCACGGGGGGGCCTACACCGGGGAGCTGTTTTTT